The T cell receptor (beta chain) under discussion was sequenced for a study of shared clonotypes between healthy human individuals. TCRdb's table, derived via immunoSEQ multiplex PCR, lists solely in-frame clones and lacks some. The sample contains hundreds of thousands of clones, around 78% of which appear only once. This CDR3 has 14 amino acids. The V end lost 3 bases, the J end lost 14 bases, and 20 bases lay between the germline ends. Germline-derived CDR1 and CDR2 are MNHEY and SMNVEV (reference sequence). The sequencing sample was made of memory CD4+ T cells sorted from blood. Subset denoted: CD45RA-negative fraction. The chain carries TRBV27 and TRBJ1-5, with D perhaps TRBD1 (6 bases). This clonotype originated in a woman under 40 in good health. CDR3 amino acids: CASSLAGRGPPKHF. CDR3 sequence (DNA): TGTGCCAGCAGTTTGGCGGGACGGGGGCCACCAAAGCATTTT.